Following are 14 T cell receptor beta chains from one sample sequenced in a study of blood T cell repertoires in COVID-19. Produced via immunoSEQ multiplex PCR; TCRdb's table is partial and in-frame only. This table has fewer than 200,000 clones, about 85% appearing once. The sequenced material came from peripheral blood. The receptors were sampled from a woman between 50 and 59 years old with COVID-19, enrolled during active disease.

The genes are TRBV3-1 (or the pseudogene TRBV3-2) and TRBJ2-2, with 12 nucleotides matching TRBD2. Germline values: CDR1 LGHDT, CDR2 YNNKEL (reference sequence). The trim removed 3 bases at V and 0 bases at J, leaving 5 bases unmatched. CDR3 length: 18 amino acids. CDR3 in DNA: TGTGCCAGCAGCCAGGCTAGCGGGGGGGCGTCGAACACCGGGGAGCTGTTTTTT. Its protein is CASSQASGGASNTGELFF.

The chain carries TRBV19 and TRBJ2-1; TRBD2 agrees at 8 bases. V gave up 5 bases and J gave up 1 base; unmatched junction bases: 10. CDR1 and CDR2 (germline): LNHDA, SQIVND (reference sequence). The CDR3 sequence is 17 residues long. CDR3 amino acids: CASSPRGGQGSYNEQFF. For the CDR3, the DNA is TGTGCCAGTAGTCCCCGGGGGGGGCAAGGTTCCTACAATGAGCAGTTCTTC.

This chain uses TRBV4-2 with TRBJ1-2; a weak D match, TRBD1 (5 bases). Per the germline V gene, CDR1 is LGHNA and CDR2 is YNFKEQ. V gave up 4 bases and J gave up 8 bases, with 20 bases separating them. The CDR3 sequence is 15 residues long. This chain's CDR3 is CASSREGQASGGYTF. DNA of the CDR3: TGTGCCAGCAGCCGGGAGGGGCAGGCCAGTGGAGGCTACACCTTC.

The V gene is TRBV6-2 or TRBV6-3, the J gene TRBJ1-1; possibly TRBD1 for D (6 bases). Germline CDR1 reads MNHEY; CDR2 reads SVGEGT. With 0 bases removed from V and 0 bases from J, the gap between germline ends came to 8 bases. The CDR3 spans 15 residues. The CDR3 loop reads CASSYSTGLNTEAFF. For the CDR3, the DNA is TGTGCCAGCAGTTACTCAACAGGGTTGAACACTGAAGCTTTCTTT.

The sample holds one count of this clone. The chain recombines TRBV11-3 with TRBJ2-6; D is perhaps TRBD2 (6 bases). Germline CDR1 and CDR2: SGHNT and YENEEA. This CDR3 contains 15 residues. V was cut by 3 bases and J by 2 bases, with 8 bases left in between. The CDR3 loop reads CASSFGEAGANVLTF. CDR3 sequence (DNA): TGTGCCAGCAGCTTCGGGGAGGCTGGGGCCAACGTCCTGACTTTC.

The J gene is TRBJ2-2, the V gene TRBV7-9, with 8 bases that match TRBD1. CDR3 length: 14 amino acids. Trimming took 8 bases from V and 5 from J; bases not matched to a gene: 7. Germline loops: CDR1 SEHNR, CDR2 FQNEAQ (reference sequence). Here the CDR3 DNA reads TGTGCCAGCGCCGTCAGGGGGCATACCGGGGAGCTGTTTTTT. Translating gives CASAVRGHTGELFF.

This sequence joins TRBV2 and TRBJ2-3; tentatively, D is TRBD1 (6 bases). Germline lookup yields CDR1 SNHLY and CDR2 FYNNEI. The CDR3 length is 15 residues. V was pared by 3 bases and J by 3 bases, with 13 bases between. The CDR3: CASSEGAGTTDTQYF. In DNA, the CDR3 is TGTGCCAGCAGTGAGGGGGCCGGTACAACAGATACGCAGTATTTT.

This chain links TRBV5-6 with TRBJ2-1; 7 bases are a match to TRBD1. V dropped 1 base and J dropped 2; count of bases not matched to a gene: 3. The CDR3 is 15 amino acids. CDR1 SGHDT and CDR2 YYEEEE come from the germline V gene. The CDR3 reads CASSLPGQTYNEQFF. The DNA for the CDR3 is TGTGCCAGCAGCTTGCCGGGACAGACCTACAATGAGCAGTTCTTC. Drawing the rest from reference TRBV5-6 and TRBJ2-1, the complete variable domain is DAGVTQSPTHLIKTRGQQVTLRCSPKSGHDTVSWYQQALGQGPQFIFQYYEEEERQRGNFPDRFSGHQFPNYSSELNVNALLLGDSALYLCASSLPGQTYNEQFFGPGTRLTVL.

The sample holds a few counts of this clone. The chain has TRBV7-9 and TRBJ2-2; D is unclear. The CDR3 is 13 residues long. With 5 bases removed from V and 5 bases from J, the gap between germline ends came to 9 bases. Germline loops: CDR1 SEHNR, CDR2 FQNEAQ (reference sequence). The CDR3 bases are TGTGCCAGCAGCCCCTCTGTTACCGGGGAGCTGTTTTTT. It encodes CASSPSVTGELFF.

There are a few counts of this clone. This chain links TRBV10-3 with TRBJ1-2; D is uncertain. V lost 5 bases to trimming and J lost 4 bases, with 11 bases between them. The germline V gene encodes CDR1 ENHRY and CDR2 SYGVKD. This CDR3 spans 13 amino acids. The CDR3 region is CAISTDVGYGYTF. In nucleotides, the CDR3 is TGTGCCATCAGTACTGATGTTGGCTATGGCTACACCTTC.

This sequence joins TRBV10-3 and TRBJ1-3; unclear D gene. Trimming pared 8 bases from V and 0 bases from J, leaving 17 bases between. The CDR3 is 16 amino acids. Germline CDR1 reads ENHRY; CDR2 reads SYGVKD. CDR3 residues: CAIEGGRTDSGNTIYF. DNA of the CDR3: TGTGCCATCGAAGGCGGGAGGACCGACTCTGGAAACACCATATATTTT.

This clone was counted between two and nine times. The chain has TRBV3-1 (or the pseudogene TRBV3-2) and TRBJ2-3; a possible D gene is TRBD2 (5 bases). V lost 1 base and J lost 4, with 12 bases in between. From germline, CDR1 is LGHDT and CDR2 YNNKEL (reference sequence). The CDR3 spans 15 residues. The CDR3 DNA reads as TGTGCCAGCAGCCAAGGGCTGCTAGCCGCAGATACGCAGTATTTT. Translation: CASSQGLLAADTQYF.

This chain connects TRBV3-1 (or the pseudogene TRBV3-2) to TRBJ1-2; no reliable D call. CDR3 length: 11 amino acids. Trimming left V 5 bases short and J 7 bases short, with 8 bases between. CDR1 is LGHDT and CDR2 is YNNKEL in the germline V gene (reference sequence). In DNA form, the CDR3 reads TGTGCCAGCAGCTCCTCGGTTGGCTACACCTTC. Amino acids: CASSSSVGYTF.

In regard to this clone: Other DNA sequences within the sample encode an identical CDR3. The V gene is TRBV30, the J gene TRBJ1-5, with D possibly matching TRBD1 (5 bases). The V end lost 0 bases, the J end lost 0 bases, and 9 bases lay between the germline ends. This CDR3 has 15 residues. Germline V gene data show CDR1 as GTSNPN and CDR2 as SVGIG (reference sequence). The CDR3 here is CAWSVGDYSNQPQHF. The DNA for the CDR3 is TGTGCCTGGAGTGTAGGGGATTATAGCAATCAGCCCCAGCATTTT.